The sequence of this TCR beta chain was determined in a study of response to subunit inactivated influenza vaccine. Study results and limitations: The authors put forward the suggestion that each seasonal influenza vaccination may bring in only a limited number of new T cells.

Using its own MiXCR run on the RT-PCR reads, TCRdb lists one record per CDR3 protein. The repertoire holds 300,000 to 350,000 distinct CDR3 sequences, with 20% to 25% as singletons. Turning to this clonotype: Its antigen remains unknown.

The CDR3 runs 14 residues. The V segment lost 5 bases and the J segment 8 bases; nucleotides outside the gene matches: 11. CDR1 MNHEY and CDR2 SVGEGT come from the germline V gene. This sequence was found in a man between 50 and 70 years old who received an inactivated influenza vaccine. Sequenced material: PBMCs from blood, taken roughly 20 months after vaccination. The chain carries TRBV6-2 or TRBV6-3 and TRBJ1-1, with 7 positions matching TRBD1. In DNA form, the CDR3 reads TGTGCCAGCAGTCCCCCGGGACAGTTTTCCGAAGCTTTCTTT. Its translation: CASSPPGQFSEAFF.